Given below is one TCR beta chain in context. Its antigen remains unidentified. This sample was taken from a study of T cells after yellow fever vaccination. Overall study: Those fractions that held only low numbers of cells were prepared using the SMART-Seq v4 Ultra Low Input RNA kit.

Losses at the gene ends were 0 bases for V and 4 bases for J; bases not matched to a gene: 22. This CDR3 has 21 amino acids. The V gene's germline CDR1 is MRHNA and CDR2 SNTAGT. Generation of TCR cDNA used 5'RACE template switching (which added a universal primer site and UMIs). TCRdb reprocessed the 5' RACE reads via MiXCR and lists one record per CDR3 protein. The table includes 610,000 or so distinct CDR3 sequences, roughly an eighth detected once. Study findings and constraints: Among all clonotypes, a small share was observed in both CD4 and CD8 compartments.

Sequencing used PBMCs, obtained on the day of the yellow fever booster vaccination. The TCR originated in a man aged 25-45 years who received the YFV17D yellow fever vaccine. This sequence joins TRBV6-4 and TRBJ2-5; TRBD2 aligns across 8 bases. The CDR3 nucleotides are TGTGCCAGCAGTGACTCGTGCCCCGGGGGGGCCAAAGGGGCAGCGGGAGAGACCCAGTACTTC. Translating gives CASSDSCPGGAKGAAGETQYF.